The entry that follows covers one TCR beta chain sequence. Its specificity is not known. This sample was included in a study of cytomegalovirus exposure and HLA in healthy donors. Findings of the study overall: In an earlier analysis, most TCR beta V segments were productive about 87% or about 30% of the time.

Primers included in the PCR were 60 Vbeta and 13 Jbeta primers. The assay was immunoSEQ multiplex PCR, and TCRdb's table has in-frame clones only and misses some. The sample holds 90,000 to 140,000 clones, about 80% seen once. CDR1 LNHNV and CDR2 YYDKDF come from the germline V gene (reference sequence). The CDR3 runs to 14 residues. V lost 5 bases and J lost 1, with 9 bases in between. Sequences were obtained from PBMCs. The chain combines TRBV15 with TRBJ1-5, with D unresolved. This sequence originates from a man aged 25-45 years in good health and CMV-seronegative. As DNA, the CDR3 is TGTGCCACCAGCTTGGGAGGAAGCAATCAGCCCCAGCATTTT. Translating gives CATSLGGSNQPQHF. Complete variable domain (other parts from reference TRBV15 and TRBJ1-5): DAMVIQNPRYQVTQFGKPVTLSCSQTLNHNVMYWYQQKSSQAPKLLFHYYDKDFNNEADTPDNFQSRRPNTSFCFLDIRSPGLGDTAMYLCATSLGGSNQPQHFGDGTRLSIL.